This is a list of T cell receptor beta chains from one sample in a study of cytomegalovirus exposure and HLA in healthy donors. The assay was immunoSEQ multiplex PCR, and TCRdb's table has in-frame clones only and misses some. The table lists about 270,000 clones, 86% of them singletons. The sample was PBMCs. The receptors derive from a man aged 35-49 years in good health and CMV-seropositive. The CDR3 runs from the conserved cysteine through the conserved F or W. A D gene is named only where the DNA matches it firmly. Where a row states a size, it is once, few, many or the class of an expanded clone; other rows omit it.

clone_size,d_call,v_call,j_call,cdr3_nt,cdr3_aa
NA,TRBD1,TRBV6-5,TRBJ1-1,TGTGCCAGCAGTCGGACAGGGGATCACACTGAAGCTTTCTTT,CASSRTGDHTEAFF
NA,NA,TRBV28,TRBJ1-2,TGTGCCAGCAAACTTGGCGGAAACTATGGCTACACCTTC,CASKLGGNYGYTF
once,TRBD1,TRBV27,TRBJ2-7,TGTGCCAGCAGTTTAGAGACAGGGGGTAGCTACGAGCAGTACTTC,CASSLETGGSYEQYF
NA,TRBD2,TRBV10-3,TRBJ2-5,TGTGCCATCAGTGAGAGCCTAGCGGGCCAAGAGACCCAGTACTTC,CAISESLAGQETQYF
NA,TRBD1,TRBV5-1,TRBJ2-1,TGCGCCAGCAGCTTCGGGACAGGGGGCATCAATGACAATGAGCAGTTCTTC,CASSFGTGGINDNEQFF
NA,NA,TRBV5-4,TRBJ2-7,TGTGCCAGCAGCAAGAACCTAGCGCCCGAGCAGTACTTC,CASSKNLAPEQYF
NA,TRBD1,TRBV15,TRBJ1-1,TGTGCCACCAGCAGGGACGGGACAGGGAACACTGAAGCTTTCTTT,CATSRDGTGNTEAFF
NA,NA,TRBV2,TRBJ2-7,TGTGCCAGCAGTGAACTGGCAGATCTTCCCTACGAGCAGTACTTC,CASSELADLPYEQYF
NA,NA,TRBV11-2,TRBJ2-7,TGTGCCAGCAGCTTACGGGGAGACGAGCAGTACTTC,CASSLRGDEQYF
NA,TRBD2,TRBV28,TRBJ2-3,TGTGCCAGCAGTTCCGGGACTAGCGGGAGTAGGGTGATGCAGTATTTT,CASSSGTSGSRVMQYF
NA,NA,TRBV27,TRBJ1-2,TGTGCCAGCAATCCGACAGGCGGTTCCTTTAACTATGGCTACACCTTC,CASNPTGGSFNYGYTF
NA,TRBD1,TRBV5-5,TRBJ2-3,TGTGCCGGCCGCCCAGGGACAGAGCAGACAGATACGCAGTATTTT,CAGRPGTEQTDTQYF
once,TRBD1,TRBV27,TRBJ2-7,TGTGCCAGCAGCCATGGGACAGCCTACGAGCAGTACTTC,CASSHGTAYEQYF
NA,TRBD2,TRBV5-5,TRBJ2-1,TGTGCCAGCAGCTCGTTAGCGGGAGGGCCCCTGGTCTTC,CASSSLAGGPLVF
NA,TRBD2,TRBV10-1,TRBJ2-1,TGCGCCAGCAGTGCGGGGGGACCGACGGATGAGCAGTTCTTC,CASSAGGPTDEQFF
NA,TRBD1,TRBV6-4,TRBJ1-2,TGTGCCAGCAGTGGTCTGACAGGGGGCGGCCCATATGGCTACACCTTC,CASSGLTGGGPYGYTF
NA,TRBD2,TRBV5-1,TRBJ2-7,TGCGCCAGCAGCTTCCTAAGCGGGAGCTCCTACGAGCAGTACTTC,CASSFLSGSSYEQYF
NA,NA,TRBV7-2,TRBJ2-1,TGTGCCAGCAGCTTAGTTCGGGACAATGAGCAGTTCTTC,CASSLVRDNEQFF
NA,NA,TRBV5-5,TRBJ1-3,TGTGCCAGCAGCTTTCAGGGGGGAAACACCATATATTTT,CASSFQGGNTIYF
NA,TRBD2,TRBV9,TRBJ2-1,TGTGCCAGCAGCGTAGCGGGACTAGCGAACTACAATGAGCAGTTCTTC,CASSVAGLANYNEQFF
NA,NA,TRBV5-1,TRBJ2-2,TGCGCCAGCAGGGGCGGGGAGAACACCGGGGAGCTGTTTTTT,CASRGGENTGELFF
NA,NA,TRBV4-3,TRBJ2-1,TGCGCCAGCAGCCAAGACCCCCTACTGAGCTCCTACAATGAGCAGTTCTTC,CASSQDPLLSSYNEQFF
NA,TRBD1,TRBV28,TRBJ1-1,TGTGCCAGCAGAGCCGTAGGGGGCCGTACTGAAGCTTTCTTT,CASRAVGGRTEAFF
NA,NA,TRBV5-8,TRBJ1-5,TGTGCCAGCAGCTTGGGTACAGGCGCGGATAGCAATCAGCCCCAGCATTTT,CASSLGTGADSNQPQHF
few,NA,TRBV5-6,TRBJ1-5,TGTGCCAGCAGCTTGTCAGGGGCCCTTCAGCCCCAGCATTTT,CASSLSGALQPQHF
NA,NA,TRBV13,TRBJ1-2,TGTGCCAGCAGCCGTTACATAAAACCTAACTATGGCTACACCTTC,CASSRYIKPNYGYTF
NA,TRBD1,TRBV29-1,TRBJ2-7,TGCAGCGTTGAAGGGGGACAGAATTCCTACGAGCAGTACTTC,CSVEGGQNSYEQYF
NA,NA,TRBV7-2,TRBJ1-1,TGTGCCAGCAGCCCCTATACCAACACTGAAGCTTTCTTT,CASSPYTNTEAFF
NA,NA,TRBV7-9,TRBJ1-3,TGTGCCAGCAGCTTGGGTAGCGCGACTGGGAGAAACACCATATATTTT,CASSLGSATGRNTIYF
NA,NA,TRBV5-5,TRBJ1-5,TGTGCCAGCAGCTTGTCGAGTAGCAATCAGCCCCAGCATTTT,CASSLSSSNQPQHF
NA,NA,TRBV28,TRBJ2-7,TGTGCCAGCAGTCCCGGAATCAGGCCCTACGAGCAGTACTTC,CASSPGIRPYEQYF
NA,TRBD2,TRBV10-2,TRBJ2-5,TGCGCCAGCAGTGACACTAGCGGGGTCCAAGAGACCCAGTACTTC,CASSDTSGVQETQYF
NA,NA,TRBV30,TRBJ2-5,TGTGCCTGGAGTCGACCTGGACGGAAGAGGCCGGGGGAGCAGTACTTC,CAWSRPGRKRPGEQYF
NA,TRBD2,TRBV7-2,TRBJ2-3,TGTGCCAGCAGCTTACAGGGACTAGTCACTAGCACAGATACGCAGTATTTT,CASSLQGLVTSTDTQYF
NA,TRBD1,TRBV7-6,TRBJ1-6,TGTGCCAGCAGCCGGACAGGGGGATCACCCCTCCACTTT,CASSRTGGSPLHF
NA,TRBD1,TRBV27,TRBJ2-3,TGTGCCAGCAGTTCCCAGGGGGCAGATACGCAGTATTTT,CASSSQGADTQYF
many,TRBD1,TRBV5-5,TRBJ1-5,TGTGCCAGCAGCTTGGCCAGGTTGAGACAGGGTGAGAGAAGCAATCAGCCCCAGCATTTT,CASSLARLRQGERSNQPQHF
NA,NA,TRBV5-6,TRBJ1-3,TGTGCCAGCAGCCCGGGGTATAACTCTGGAAACACCATATATTTT,CASSPGYNSGNTIYF
once,TRBD1,TRBV28,TRBJ2-2,TGTGCCAGCAGTTCCCGGACAGGGAACACCGGGGAGCTGTTTTTT,CASSSRTGNTGELFF
NA,NA,TRBV5-1,TRBJ2-1,TGCGCCAGCAGCTTGCATGGACAGTTTTCTGGTGAGCAGTTCTTC,CASSLHGQFSGEQFF
NA,NA,TRBV21-1,TRBJ2-7,TGTGCCAGCACCCCTGGGAGCGGGAGACTCCCCTACGAGCAGTACTTC,CASTPGSGRLPYEQYF
NA,TRBD2,TRBV4-3,TRBJ2-3,TGCGCCAGCAGCCAAGCGTCTGTAGCGGGAGCTAAAAGGGATACGCAGTATTTT,CASSQASVAGAKRDTQYF
once,NA,TRBV10-2,TRBJ2-7,TGCGCCAGCATGAGCTCAGGGGACTACGAGCAGTACTTC,CASMSSGDYEQYF
NA,NA,TRBV6-6,TRBJ1-1,TGTGCCAGCGTTGACAGCCAGAACACTGAAGCTTTCTTT,CASVDSQNTEAFF
NA,TRBD2,TRBV27,TRBJ2-7,TGTGCCAGCAGTCCGGGACTATTTTACGAGCAGTACTTC,CASSPGLFYEQYF
NA,NA,TRBV2,TRBJ1-5,TGTGCCAGCAGTGACCCCACGGGGGGGGGACCCTCCCCCAATCAGCCCCAGCATTTT,CASSDPTGGGPSPNQPQHF
NA,TRBD2,TRBV4-1,TRBJ2-1,TGCGCCAGCAGCCAAGATCTGGGGCGACTAGCGGGAGGGGGCAATGAGCAGTTCTTC,CASSQDLGRLAGGGNEQFF
NA,NA,TRBV11-2,TRBJ2-7,TGTGCCAGCAGCTTAGTCCCGACAGGTTCCTCCTACGAGCAGTACTTC,CASSLVPTGSSYEQYF
NA,NA,TRBV28,TRBJ2-2,TGTGCCAGCAGTTTCTTAACTTCTTCGGCGGGCGGGGAGCTGTTTTTT,CASSFLTSSAGGELFF
NA,TRBD2,TRBV19,TRBJ2-1,TGTGCCAGCAAGCCCTTAGCGGGAAGCTCCTACAATGAGCAGTTCTTC,CASKPLAGSSYNEQFF
NA,TRBD1,TRBV7-2,TRBJ1-3,TGTGCCAGCAGCTTCCTCCCCCCCCACAGGGGGGGAAACACCATATATTTT,CASSFLPPHRGGNTIYF
many,NA,TRBV6-5,TRBJ2-1,TGTGCCAGCAGTGTGACTAGCTACAATGAGCAGTTCTTC,CASSVTSYNEQFF